The clone carrying this TCR beta chain came up a few times. Its antigen remains unidentified. Described treatment: oral pan-JAK inhibitor, 5-10 mg twice daily. The CDR3 extends over 16 amino acids. Germline V gene data show CDR1 as SQVTM and CDR2 as ANQGSEA. V shed 0 bases and J shed 2 bases, with 17 bases lying between them. The sample originates from a study of CD8+ T cells in alopecia areata. General study findings and limits: Only one nonresponder was present, which leaves the link between baseline CD8+ expansion and response uncertain. Scalp lesions, especially in alopecia totalis/universalis, had higher clonality than normal scalp. With tofacitinib ongoing, many expanded lesional clones persisted in both scalp and blood. Between patients, shared TCR sequences were less clear than in mice. This was possibly due in part to HLA diversity in the patient population.

Reverse transcription of extracted RNA yielded cDNA, which provided the sequencing template. The protocol was immunoSEQ multiplex PCR, while the TCRdb copy is restricted to in-frame clones and leaves out a portion. The repertoire holds 150,000 to 200,000 clones, roughly half seen once, with around 9.1% in the top ten. This TCR came from a human donor with alopecia areata. The sample here was CD8+ T cells sorted from blood, taken between weeks 51 and 52, from a patient treated with tofacitinib. This chain uses TRBV29-1 with TRBJ2-7, with D perhaps being TRBD1 or TRBD2 (6 bases each). Here the CDR3 DNA reads TGCAGCGTTGAAGATTCGGAGGGGGGTATCGCCTACGAGCAGTACTTC. Its translation: CSVEDSEGGIAYEQYF.